What follows are 17 T cell receptor beta chains derived from one specimen sequenced in a study of T cell changes during pregnancy in multiple sclerosis. This table comes from immunoSEQ multiplex PCR, and its TCRdb copy is limited to in-frame clones, with some not included. Of fewer than 60,000 clones listed, approximately 91% are singletons. Sequenced material: peripheral blood, taken in the second trimester of pregnancy. The receptors originated from a female donor with multiple sclerosis, enrolled in a pregnancy study.

As regards this clone: This sample includes further DNA sequences coding for the same CDR3. This chain uses TRBV7-9 with TRBJ1-1, with 10 bases identical to TRBD1. The CDR3 length is 14 residues. Per the germline V gene, CDR1 is SEHNR and CDR2 is FQNEAQ (reference sequence). J lost 4 bases, V lost 3 bases, and 2 bases had no gene match. In nucleotides, the CDR3 is TGTGCCAGCAGCTTGGGACAGGGGAGCACTGAAGCTTTCTTT. It codes for CASSLGQGSTEAFF.

The rearrangement joins TRBV7-9 to TRBJ1-1, with TRBD1 identical over 8 bases. There are 15 residues in the CDR3. Germline V gene sequence: CDR1 SEHNR, CDR2 FQNEAQ (reference sequence). V was pared by 4 bases and J by 2 bases, with 6 bases of the junction left unmatched. This CDR3 is CASSSSGGLNTEAFF. For the CDR3, the DNA is TGTGCCAGCAGCTCGTCAGGGGGCCTTAACACTGAAGCTTTCTTT. The entire variable domain, with the rest obtained from reference TRBV7-9 and TRBJ1-1, is as follows: DTGVSQNPRHKITKRGQNVTFRCDPISEHNRLYWYRQTLGQGPEFLTYFQNEAQLEKSRLLSDRFSAERPKGSFSTLEIQRTEQGDSAMYLCASSSSGGLNTEAFFGQGTRLTVV.

This chain uses TRBV11-2 with TRBJ2-7; D call uncertain. The CDR3 is 14 residues long. Trimming cost V 2 bases and J 0 bases, with 8 bases left between them. Germline assignment: CDR1 SGHAT and CDR2 FQNNGV. The CDR3 DNA sequence: TGTGCCAGCAGCTTAATGCGGAGCTCCTACGAGCAGTACTTC. Its translation is CASSLMRSSYEQYF.

V is TRBV7-2 and J is TRBJ2-1; 8 bases are shared with TRBD2. J was trimmed by 4 bases and V by 2 bases; bases with no gene match: 7. The CDR3 length is 16 residues. Germline lookup yields CDR1 SGHTA and CDR2 FQGNSA. DNA for the CDR3: TGTGCCAGCAGCTTATATGGCGGGGGGTTTTACAATGAGCAGTTCTTC. Its translation is CASSLYGGGFYNEQFF.

CDR3 loop: CASSERGRAGDNEQFF. CDR3 in DNA: TGTGCCAGCAGTGAAAGGGGGAGAGCGGGGGACAATGAGCAGTTCTTC. The chain uses TRBV6-1 and TRBJ2-1, with 8 positions matching TRBD2. CDR1 is MNHNS and CDR2 is SASEGT in the germline V gene. The CDR3 runs to 16 residues. J was trimmed by 5 bases and V by 2 bases; bases with no gene match: 8.

The chain combines TRBV11-3 with TRBJ2-7; 10 bases align to TRBD1. Germline V gene lookup returns CDR1 SGHNT and CDR2 YENEEA. The CDR3 length is 16 residues. The V segment lost 3 bases and the J segment 7 bases; nucleotides outside the gene matches: 12. The CDR3, as DNA: TGTGCCAGCAGCTTCGACGGGACAGGGGAGGGTGGGGAGCAGTACTTC. Translation gives CASSFDGTGEGGEQYF.

This clone has only one observation. As DNA, the CDR3 is TGTGCCAGCTCACCGGAGGGCAAAAACATTCAGTACTTC. Protein sequence: CASSPEGKNIQYF. The chain recombines TRBV18 with TRBJ2-4; D perhaps matches TRBD2 (6 bases). V gave up 3 bases and J gave up 3 bases, with 6 bases separating them. The CDR3 contains 13 residues. Germline values: CDR1 KGHSH, CDR2 LQKENI.

J is TRBJ1-2 and V is TRBV7-2; no clear D. The V gene's germline CDR1 is SGHTA and CDR2 FQGNSA. There are 15 residues in the CDR3. The V gene lost 5 bases and the J gene lost 2 bases, with 15 bases spanning the gap. CDR3 nucleotides: TGTGCCAGCAGCCCCGGTCCCCGGGGAAACTATGGCTACACCTTC. Its protein product is CASSPGPRGNYGYTF.

A single count supports this clone. This chain joins TRBV15 and TRBJ2-5, with D perhaps matching TRBD1 (6 bases). The CDR3 is 15 amino acids. The germline CDR1 and CDR2 sequences are LNHNV and YYDKDF (reference sequence). V shed 1 base and J shed 3 bases, with 12 bases lying between them. The CDR3 DNA reads TGTGCCACCAGCAGAGTGGGCAGGGGAGAAGAGACCCAGTACTTC. It translates to CATSRVGRGEETQYF.

The rearrangement joins TRBV5-1 to TRBJ1-6; no reliable D call. V was pared by 2 bases and J by 7 bases, with 13 bases between. From germline, CDR1 is SGHRS and CDR2 YFSETQ. There are 15 residues in the CDR3. DNA for the CDR3: TGCGCCAGCAGCTTCGAGGGCAGCCGAAATTCACCCCTCCACTTT. Amino acids: CASSFEGSRNSPLHF.

The V gene is TRBV6-1, the J gene TRBJ2-7; D gene uncertain. This CDR3 contains 16 residues. Trimming removed 4 bases from V and 3 bases from J, with 19 bases in between. Looked up from germline, CDR1 is MNHNS and CDR2 is SASEGT. CDR3 sequence: CASSGQNIGSHYEQYF. The CDR3 region has the DNA TGTGCCAGCAGTGGTCAGAATATTGGCAGTCACTACGAGCAGTACTTC.

The chain is built from TRBV28 and TRBJ1-1; D not certain. CDR3 length: 11 amino acids. Germline V gene lookup returns CDR1 MDHEN and CDR2 SYDVKM. Trimming cost V 5 bases and J 9 bases, with 10 bases left between them. CDR3 amino acids: CASSRGIQAFF. For the CDR3, the DNA is TGTGCCAGCAGTCGCGGGATCCAAGCTTTCTTT.

The chain joins TRBV6-6 to TRBJ2-6; perhaps TRBD2 as D (6 bases). V lost 7 bases, J lost 4 bases, and 17 bases lay in between. CDR3 length: 16 residues. Germline lookup yields CDR1 MNHNY and CDR2 SVGAGI (reference sequence). CDR3 amino acids: CASIWRDDMGANVLTF. CDR3 DNA: TGTGCCAGCATTTGGAGGGACGACATGGGGGCCAACGTCCTGACTTTC.

The chain carries TRBV6-6 and TRBJ2-3; a possible D gene is TRBD2 (7 bases). V lost 6 bases and J 4 bases, leaving 20 bases between the germline ends. Germline-derived CDR1 and CDR2 are MNHNY and SVGAGI (reference sequence). CDR3 length: 16 amino acids. DNA of the CDR3: TGTGCCAGCAGCCAAGCGGGACACCTCGGCTCAGATACGCAGTATTTT. Protein product: CASSQAGHLGSDTQYF.

The V and J genes are TRBV6-6 and TRBJ1-2, with a tentative D call TRBD1 (6 bases). The CDR3 has 15 residues. CDR1 MNHNY and CDR2 SVGAGI come from the germline V gene (reference sequence). Trimming cost V 6 bases and J 4 bases, with 18 bases left between them. CDR3 sequence (DNA): TGTGCCAGCAGAAAAAACAGGGATTGGGTCTATGGCTACACCTTC. It is translated as CASRKNRDWVYGYTF.

This sequence joins TRBV27 and TRBJ2-7; 7 nucleotides line up with TRBD1. CDR1 is MNHEY, CDR2 SMNVEV, per germline (reference sequence). The V gene end was trimmed by 2 bases and the J gene end by 2 bases; junction bases not matched to a gene: 6. The CDR3 length is 15 residues. CDR3 DNA: TGTGCCAGCAGTTTAAAAGGGCAGGGGGCCTACGAGCAGTACTTC. Translating it yields CASSLKGQGAYEQYF.

This clone was picked up a small number of times. CDR3 coding DNA: TGTGCCACCAGCAGAGTGCGGGATGGCTACACCTTC. Translating gives CATSRVRDGYTF. The V call is TRBV15, the J call TRBJ1-2; D is uncertain. Germline-derived CDR1 and CDR2 are LNHNV and YYDKDF (reference sequence). This CDR3 is 12 amino acids long. V lost 1 base to trimming and J lost 6 bases, with 6 bases between them.